This TCR beta chain was identified in a study of CD8 T cells in ankylosing spondylitis. The CDR3 is 19 amino acids. Germline V gene lookup returns CDR1 SGHDT and CDR2 YYEEEE. Trimming at V came to 0 bases and at J to 4 bases, leaving 16 bases not matched to a gene. At least ten counts were recorded for this clonotype. Libraries of TCR beta came from quantitative 5'-RACE with molecular barcodes. TCRdb ran MiXCR on the 5' RACE reads and lists one entry per CDR3 protein. In the table there are 200,000 to 250,000 distinct CDR3 sequences, less than 9.5% of which are singletons. The chain couples TRBV5-6 to TRBJ2-3, with TRBD1 matching 8 bases. This receptor was obtained from a female donor with ankylosing spondylitis or in good health (not recorded which). The sample was blood, either unsorted or a sorted T cell fraction (not recorded which). This CDR3 reads CASSLAGLFDRGQADTQYF. Here the CDR3 DNA reads TGTGCCAGCAGCTTGGCCGGGCTGTTCGACAGGGGACAGGCAGATACGCAGTATTTT. The variable domain in full, completed from reference TRBV5-6 and TRBJ2-3, reads DAGVTQSPTHLIKTRGQQVTLRCSPKSGHDTVSWYQQALGQGPQFIFQYYEEEERQRGNFPDRFSGHQFPNYSSELNVNALLLGDSALYLCASSLAGLFDRGQADTQYFGPGTRLTVL.